This is a list of T cell receptor beta chains from one sample in a study of T cell responses to AZD1222 COVID-19 vaccine. Sequenced by immunoSEQ multiplex PCR; TCRdb stores in-frame clones only, minus some. The sample lists 100,000 or so clones, 85% to 90% occurring once. This material consisted of peripheral blood, taken on day 0 of AZD1222 vaccination. These receptors were obtained from an adult in good health. Each CDR3 is given with its conserved first and last residue. A D gene is named only where the DNA matches it firmly.

cdr3_aa cdr3_nt j_call d_call v_call
CASSYLGQGPGELFF TGTGCCAGCAGTTACCTGGGACAGGGTCCCGGGGAGCTGTTTTTT TRBJ2-2 TRBD1 TRBV6-5
CSASTAYPNQPQHF TGCAGTGCTAGTACAGCTTATCCCAATCAGCCCCAGCATTTT TRBJ1-5 NA TRBV20-1
CASSPHSGGGAVYEQYF TGTGCCAGCAGCCCCCATAGCGGGGGTGGCGCGGTCTACGAGCAGTACTTC TRBJ2-7 TRBD2 TRBV9
CASSAGGVFSYNSPLHF TGTGCCAGCAGCGCCGGCGGGGTCTTCTCCTATAATTCACCCCTCCACTTT TRBJ1-6 NA TRBV7-9
CASSLNRNYGYTF TGTGCCAGCAGTTTAAACAGAAACTATGGCTACACCTTC TRBJ1-2 NA TRBV12-3/TRBV12-4
CASSDPGELFF TGTGCCAGCAGTGATCCCGGGGAGCTGTTTTTT TRBJ2-2 NA TRBV2
CASSPSSVTGELFF TGTGCCAGCTCACCAAGTTCAGTCACCGGGGAGCTGTTTTTT TRBJ2-2 NA TRBV18
CAISETKQGANQPQHF TGTGCCATCAGTGAGACGAAACAGGGGGCCAATCAGCCCCAGCATTTT TRBJ1-5 TRBD1 TRBV10-3
CASSQGTEEGYGYTF TGTGCCAGCAGCCAAGGAACGGAAGAGGGTTATGGCTACACCTTC TRBJ1-2 NA TRBV14
CASSPSLGQPAANYGYTF TGCGCCAGCAGCCCGTCACTCGGACAGCCGGCGGCTAACTATGGCTACACCTTC TRBJ1-2 NA TRBV4-1
CAWSPLYGYTF TGTGCCTGGAGCCCACTCTATGGCTACACCTTC TRBJ1-2 NA TRBV30
CASRQGVGYTF TGTGCCAGCAGACAGGGGGTTGGCTACACCTTC TRBJ1-2 TRBD1 TRBV6-5
CASSHPGYYGYTF TGCGCCAGCAGCCACCCGGGATACTATGGCTACACCTTC TRBJ1-2 NA TRBV4-1
CATSDLPGSGYTF TGTGCCACCAGTGATTTGCCGGGTAGTGGCTACACCTTC TRBJ1-2 NA TRBV24-1
CASSLALAGRSTDTQYF TGTGCCAGCAGCTTGGCCCTAGCGGGGCGTAGCACAGATACGCAGTATTTT TRBJ2-3 TRBD2 TRBV5-4
CASSRTQGTGYGYTF TGCGCCAGCAGCCGAACACAGGGGACTGGTTATGGCTACACCTTC TRBJ1-2 TRBD1 TRBV4-1